This T cell receptor (beta chain) originates from a study of beta chain features in type 1 diabetes. The wider study: Age, gender, cell numbers and subset yield matched between patients and controls. Whole-study results and caveats: Moderate but significant shortening of TCRB CDR3s was recorded in all four CD4+ subsets from Type 1 diabetes patients.

Each of the CD4+ naive, central memory, regulatory and stem cell-like memory populations was sorted via CD45RO/CCR7/CD25/CD127/CD95/CD27. This clone was found a few times. Its antigen is not identified. Expressed TCRB transcripts were sequenced, since all the RNA that had been isolated was reverse transcribed. Assay used: immunoSEQ multiplex PCR; TCRdb lists only in-frame clones, some missing. The sample includes some 660,000 clones, over 12% of them seen just once. Trimming pared 4 bases from V and 4 bases from J, leaving 17 bases between. This CDR3 has 16 amino acids. The germline CDR1 and CDR2 sequences are LNHNV and YYDKDF (reference sequence).

Material for sequencing was naive CD4+ T cells from blood. This TCR was recovered from a man aged 18 to 29 with type 1 diabetes. The rearrangement uses TRBV15 and TRBJ2-1; TRBD1 might be the D (7 bases). The chain's CDR3 is CATSTWTGGRYNEQFF. For the CDR3, the DNA is TGTGCCACCAGCACCTGGACAGGAGGGAGATACAATGAGCAGTTCTTC.